This T cell receptor beta chain was found in a study of monozygotic twins with inflammatory bowel disease. One entry per CDR3 protein, without DNA, is what TCRdb gives after re-calling the 5' RACE reads. This specimen shows 170,000 or so distinct CDR3 sequences; the ten leading clones hold roughly 7.4%. Sequenced material: blood. The sequence was collected from a human donor with ulcerative colitis or Crohn's disease, or a healthy co-twin of an affected twin (not recorded which).

The CDR3 region is CASSSGQGKAKNIQYF. The chain is built from TRBV7-2 and TRBJ2-4; TCRdb picks TRBD1, but there is no DNA to check that call. Germline-derived CDR1 and CDR2 are SGHTA and FQGNSA. The length of the CDR3 is 16 residues.